This T cell receptor (beta chain) is drawn from a study of OX40 agonist ivuxolimab in advanced cancers. CDR3 size: 15 residues. Germline CDR1 and CDR2: SGHNT and YYREEE (reference sequence). Trimming cost V 5 bases and J 4 bases; bases outside gene matches: 9. Assay: immunoSEQ multiplex PCR; the TCRdb copy retains only in-frame clones and omits some. The sample contains 53,000 or so clones, approximately 84% of which appear only once. The clonotype originates from an adult with an advanced solid tumor such as melanoma, head and neck, liver or kidney cancer. The rearrangement uses TRBV5-4 and TRBJ1-5, with TRBD1 identical over 7 bases. This specimen consisted of CD4+ or CD8+ T cells sorted from blood, obtained in a trial of the OX40 agonist ivuxolimab. The CDR3 loop is CASSSVTGANQPQHF. Written as DNA, the CDR3 is TGTGCCAGCAGTAGCGTAACAGGGGCAAATCAGCCCCAGCATTTT.